The present T cell receptor (beta chain) was sequenced within a study of blood T cell repertoires in COVID-19. Looking at the study overall: Specimens from acute and convalescent COVID-19 originated in the United States, Italy and Spain. Sources were T cells, B-cell-depleted T cells, or PBMCs; the material itself was cDNA or gDNA.

Original analysis: Reference gene primer amplification in the assay estimated nucleated cell counts. Using immunoSEQ multiplex PCR, the repertoire was profiled, and TCRdb retains in-frame clones only, with some absent. V and J calls plus clone size are reproduced from that table; the DNA served to infer D and trimming. The table records 200,000 or so clones, approximately 82% of them present only once. CDR3 length: 14 amino acids. The V end lost 5 bases, the J end lost 5 bases, and 16 bases lay between the germline ends. Germline V gene data show CDR1 as ENHRY and CDR2 as SYGVKD. This clone was recorded a few times.

This chain links TRBV10-3 with TRBJ2-7, with unresolved D. The clonotype comes from a man aged 35 to 55 who had recovered from COVID-19. Sample: peripheral blood. For the CDR3, the DNA is TGTGCCATCAGTCCTCGGTCAGTTGCGGACGAGCAGTACTTC. The encoded protein is CAISPRSVADEQYF.